A selection of T cell receptor beta chains follows, all from one sample in a study of shared clonotypes between healthy human individuals. Using immunoSEQ multiplex PCR, the repertoire was profiled, and TCRdb retains in-frame clones only, with some absent. Of about 1 million clones in the sample, about 75% are singletons; the top ten hold nearly 1.5%. The sample was memory CD4+ T cells sorted from blood. These receptors were taken from a man aged 18 to 29 in good health. Each CDR3 is given with its conserved first and last residue. A D gene is named only where the DNA matches it firmly. Expanded clones are given a class, and other clones once, few, many or no size at all.

d_call: TRBD1; clone_size: .; j_call: TRBJ1-5; v_call: TRBV7-2; cdr3_nt: TGTGCCAGCAGCTTCGGGACAGGGGGCAATCAGCCCCAGCATTTT; cdr3_aa: CASSFGTGGNQPQHF
d_call: .; clone_size: .; j_call: TRBJ1-1; v_call: TRBV30; cdr3_nt: TGTGCCTGGAGTGCAAAAGATGAAGCTTTCTTT; cdr3_aa: CAWSAKDEAFF
d_call: TRBD1; clone_size: .; j_call: TRBJ2-1; v_call: TRBV2; cdr3_nt: TGTGCCAGCAGCGTTGACAGGGGTTCCTACAATGAGCAGTTCTTC; cdr3_aa: CASSVDRGSYNEQFF
d_call: TRBD2; clone_size: .; j_call: TRBJ2-7; v_call: TRBV2; cdr3_nt: TGTGCCAGCAGAGAGACTAGCGGATCCTACGAGCAGTACTTC; cdr3_aa: CASRETSGSYEQYF
d_call: .; clone_size: .; j_call: TRBJ1-1; v_call: TRBV30; cdr3_nt: TGTGCCTGGAGTTTCCCGACGACCGGCGGGGGCACTGAAGCTTTCTTT; cdr3_aa: CAWSFPTTGGGTEAFF
d_call: .; clone_size: .; j_call: TRBJ2-5; v_call: TRBV27; cdr3_nt: TGTGCCAGCAGTTTACCGCGTAGACAACAAGAGACCCAGTACTTC; cdr3_aa: CASSLPRRQQETQYF
d_call: TRBD1; clone_size: .; j_call: TRBJ2-3; v_call: TRBV2; cdr3_nt: TGTGCCAGCAGCTGGACAGGGGTGCAGTATTTT; cdr3_aa: CASSWTGVQYF
d_call: .; clone_size: .; j_call: TRBJ1-6; v_call: TRBV4-1; cdr3_nt: TGCGCCAGCAGCCAAGTGGCAGGGAGCTCCTATAATTCACCCCTCCACTTT; cdr3_aa: CASSQVAGSSYNSPLHF
d_call: .; clone_size: .; j_call: TRBJ1-6; v_call: TRBV2; cdr3_nt: TGTGCCAGCAAGGGGGATCCCTATAATTCACCCCTCCACTTT; cdr3_aa: CASKGDPYNSPLHF
d_call: .; clone_size: .; j_call: TRBJ2-5; v_call: TRBV9; cdr3_nt: TGTGCCAGCAGCGTAACCCAGGGTACAGAGACCCAGTACTTC; cdr3_aa: CASSVTQGTETQYF
d_call: .; clone_size: .; j_call: TRBJ1-1; v_call: TRBV5-1; cdr3_nt: TGCGCCAGCAGCCCGCAGACAGGAAGTAACACTGAAGCTTTCTTT; cdr3_aa: CASSPQTGSNTEAFF
d_call: TRBD1; clone_size: .; j_call: TRBJ1-5; v_call: TRBV19; cdr3_nt: TGTGCCAGTCGCTCCCCCACAGGGGGCGCGGGTCCCCCCCAGCATTTT; cdr3_aa: CASRSPTGGAGPPQHF
d_call: TRBD1; clone_size: once; j_call: TRBJ2-7; v_call: TRBV19; cdr3_nt: TGTGCCAGTAGCGACGGGACAGGGGAATCCGAGCAGTACTTC; cdr3_aa: CASSDGTGESEQYF
d_call: .; clone_size: .; j_call: TRBJ1-3; v_call: TRBV10-3; cdr3_nt: TGTGCCATCAGTGACCCCTACGGGCCGGGCAACGGAAACACCATATATTTT; cdr3_aa: CAISDPYGPGNGNTIYF
d_call: .; clone_size: .; j_call: TRBJ2-3; v_call: TRBV7-9; cdr3_nt: TGTGCCAGCAGCCCCGGGACAAAAGTGGGCACAGATACGCAGTATTTT; cdr3_aa: CASSPGTKVGTDTQYF
d_call: .; clone_size: once; j_call: TRBJ2-2; v_call: TRBV11-3; cdr3_nt: TGTGCCAGCAGCTTAGACTCCCTCGCCGGGGAGCTGTTTTTT; cdr3_aa: CASSLDSLAGELFF
d_call: TRBD2; clone_size: .; j_call: TRBJ2-7; v_call: TRBV23-1; cdr3_nt: TGCGCCAGCAGTCAAGACCGCGCGGGAGGAGGGTACGAGCAGTACTTC; cdr3_aa: CASSQDRAGGGYEQYF
d_call: TRBD1; clone_size: .; j_call: TRBJ1-6; v_call: TRBV9; cdr3_nt: TGTGCCAGCAGCGCCTTCGACAGGGGTCTCCACTTT; cdr3_aa: CASSAFDRGLHF
d_call: .; clone_size: many; j_call: TRBJ1-5; v_call: TRBV28; cdr3_nt: TGTGCCAGCGCCCCCGGGACGGGGGATCAGCCCCAGCATTTT; cdr3_aa: CASAPGTGDQPQHF
d_call: .; clone_size: .; j_call: TRBJ2-7; v_call: TRBV5-4; cdr3_nt: TGTGCCAGCAGCTTGGCGGGGTCCTACGAGCAGTACTTC; cdr3_aa: CASSLAGSYEQYF
d_call: .; clone_size: .; j_call: TRBJ2-7; v_call: TRBV7-2; cdr3_nt: TGTGCCAGCAGCTCCAGGGGGAGGGGGCGTATCTACGAGCAGTACTTC; cdr3_aa: CASSSRGRGRIYEQYF
d_call: TRBD2; clone_size: .; j_call: TRBJ2-7; v_call: TRBV18; cdr3_nt: TGTGCCAGCTCACCAGTAGCGGGAATGGGGGAGCAGTACTTC; cdr3_aa: CASSPVAGMGEQYF
d_call: .; clone_size: many; j_call: TRBJ2-2; v_call: TRBV5-1; cdr3_nt: TGCGCCAGCAGCCCCCGAACGGGGTCCGGGGAGCTGTTTTTT; cdr3_aa: CASSPRTGSGELFF
d_call: TRBD2; clone_size: .; j_call: TRBJ2-1; v_call: TRBV6-1; cdr3_nt: TGTGCCAGCAGTGAAGCGGGTAGCGGGAGGGCCAATGAGCAGTTCTTC; cdr3_aa: CASSEAGSGRANEQFF